A selection of T cell receptor beta chains follows, all from one sample in a study of T cells in Graves' hyperthyroidism and ophthalmopathy. Each CDR3 protein gets one entry after TCRdb re-called the multiplex PCR reads with MiXCR. The sample shows over 200,000 distinct CDR3 sequences, approximately 14% of them seen only once. Sequenced: blood. These receptors all come from a woman aged 40 to 50 with Graves' hyperthyroidism that later progressed to Graves' ophthalmopathy. CDR3s include the opening cysteine and the closing phenylalanine or tryptophan. The order of the fields is D gene, J gene, clone size, V gene, CDR3 protein, CDR3 DNA. A D gene is named only where the DNA matches it firmly. Not every row has a clone size; where given, it reads once, few, many or a size class.

>TRBD2|TRBJ2-6|.|TRBV5-1
CASRGPGLAGGPPLSGANVLTF
TGCGCCAGCAGAGGCCCGGGACTAGCGGGAGGGCCCCCCCTCTCTGGGGCCAACGTCCTGACTTTC
>TRBD1|TRBJ1-1|.|TRBV19
CASSIGQGVFDTEAFF
TGTGCCAGTAGTATTGGACAGGGGGTATTCGACACTGAAGCTTTCTTT
>TRBD1|TRBJ2-1|.|TRBV5-8
CASSVGDRGINNEQFF
TGTGCCAGCAGCGTAGGGGACAGGGGAATCAACAATGAGCAGTTCTTC
>.|TRBJ2-7|many|TRBV9
CASSVGPGASSYEQYF
TGTGCCAGCAGCGTAGGTCCGGGGGCCTCCTCCTACGAGCAGTACTTC
>.|TRBJ1-1|many|TRBV2
CASRTDLLIEAFF
TGTGCCAGCAGAACAGACCTACTGATTGAAGCTTTCTTT
>TRBD1|TRBJ2-7|many|TRBV6-6
CASSYNRQGHEQYF
TGTGCCAGCAGTTACAACCGACAGGGCCACGAGCAGTACTTC
>.|TRBJ1-1|many|TRBV2
CASSKDRNTEAFF
TGTGCCAGCAGTAAAGACCGAAACACTGAAGCTTTCTTT
>.|TRBJ2-1|once|TRBV11-3
CASSLLGGHEQFF
TGTGCCAGCAGCTTATTGGGGGGCCATGAGCAGTTCTTC
>TRBD1|TRBJ1-5|few|TRBV4-1
CASSQAGDRGDNQPQHF
TGCGCCAGCAGCCAAGCCGGGGACAGGGGGGACAATCAGCCCCAGCATTTT
>TRBD2|TRBJ2-2|many|TRBV6-1
CASSEQPYSGRKAGELFF
TGTGCCAGCAGTGAACAGCCGTATAGCGGGAGGAAGGCCGGGGAGCTGTTTTTT
>.|TRBJ2-4|many|TRBV30
CAWNIGADIQYF
TGTGCCTGGAACATAGGGGCCGACATTCAGTACTTC
>.|TRBJ2-7|many|TRBV3-1
CASSQGPILHEQYF
TGTGCCAGCAGCCAAGGCCCCATCCTTCACGAGCAGTACTTC
>TRBD1|TRBJ1-1|few|TRBV19
CASSTKGTGWFEAFF
TGTGCCAGTAGTACAAAAGGGACAGGGTGGTTTGAAGCTTTCTTT
>.|TRBJ2-5|.|TRBV6-2/TRBV6-3
CASSGHGLPGGETQYF
TGTGCCAGCAGTGGCCACGGACTTCCTGGGGGAGAGACCCAGTACTTC
>TRBD2|TRBJ2-1|many|TRBV7-3
CASSSGLAGYNEQFF
TGTGCCAGCAGCTCCGGACTAGCGGGATACAATGAGCAGTTCTTC
>.|TRBJ2-3|few|TRBV20-1
CSAGRWNERTDTQYF
TGCAGTGCGGGGAGGTGGAACGAACGCACAGATACGCAGTATTTT
>TRBD1|TRBJ1-6|many|TRBV11-3
CASRRQGKNNSPLHF
TGTGCCAGCAGAAGACAGGGGAAGAATAATTCACCCCTCCACTTT
>.|TRBJ2-7|many|TRBV6-5
CASSYSSASEQYF
TGTGCCAGCAGTTACTCGTCCGCAAGTGAGCAGTACTTC
>TRBD2|TRBJ2-7|many|TRBV18
CASSPDSSGAGQYF
TGTGCCAGCTCACCAGATTCTAGCGGGGCGGGGCAGTACTTC
>.|TRBJ2-7|many|TRBV28
CASSKFSPGREQYF
TGTGCCAGCAGCAAGTTTAGCCCAGGACGAGAGCAGTACTTC
>.|TRBJ2-7|many|TRBV15
CATSNRANGEQYF
TGTGCCACCAGCAACAGGGCGAACGGCGAGCAGTACTTC
>TRBD1|TRBJ2-5|many|TRBV6-1
CASSFGTGGFETQYF
TGTGCCAGCAGTTTCGGGACAGGGGGGTTCGAGACCCAGTACTTC
>.|TRBJ2-2|few|TRBV5-1
CASSLDGIGELFF
TGCGCCAGCAGCTTGGACGGGATCGGGGAGCTGTTTTTT
>TRBD1|TRBJ1-4|many|TRBV6-1
CASSPDRDEKLFF
TGTGCCAGCAGTCCGGACAGGGATGAAAAACTGTTTTTT
>.|TRBJ1-1|many|TRBV4-1
CASSQGMQGAFF
TGCGCCAGCAGCCAAGGAATGCAGGGAGCTTTCTTT
>.|TRBJ2-4|many|TRBV14
CASSLRTALAKNIQYF
TGTGCCAGCAGCCTTCGGACAGCCCTAGCCAAAAACATTCAGTACTTC
>TRBD2|TRBJ2-1|many|TRBV12-3/TRBV12-4
CASTEQASGSFGEQFF
TGTGCCAGCACCGAGCAGGCTAGCGGGAGTTTCGGTGAGCAGTTCTTC
>TRBD1|TRBJ2-7|many|TRBV27
CASRSRDRSSYEQYF
TGTGCCAGCAGATCAAGGGACAGGAGTTCCTACGAGCAGTACTTC
>.|TRBJ2-3|many|TRBV20-1
CSALILGSSTDTQYF
TGCAGTGCCCTAATACTAGGGTCTAGCACAGATACGCAGTATTTT
>.|TRBJ2-7|many|TRBV28
CASSWLYEQYF
TGTGCCAGCAGCTGGCTCTACGAGCAGTACTTC
>.|TRBJ2-1|many|TRBV20-1
CSAPRSSSYNEQFF
TGCAGTGCTCCCAGGTCTAGCTCCTACAATGAGCAGTTCTTC
>.|TRBJ1-5|many|TRBV5-6
CASSLGSPPSGPQHF
TGTGCCAGCAGCTTGGGCTCCCCGCCTTCGGGGCCCCAGCATTTT
>TRBD1|TRBJ2-5|.|TRBV7-9
CASSPWTGAETQYF
TGTGCCAGCAGCCCCTGGACAGGGGCAGAGACCCAGTACTTC
>.|TRBJ2-7|many|TRBV5-1
CASSPGTVYEQYF
TGCGCCAGCAGCCCCGGGACGGTATACGAGCAGTACTTC
>.|TRBJ2-7|many|TRBV28
CASSRDGTYYEQYF
TGTGCCAGCAGTCGTGACGGGACTTACTACGAGCAGTACTTC
>.|TRBJ1-5|few|TRBV27
CASRPGGRQPQHF
TGTGCCAGCAGACCCGGGGGGCGCCAGCCCCAGCATTTT
>.|TRBJ2-7|many|TRBV7-9
CASSSLTGFAYEQYF
TGTGCCAGCAGCTCCTTGACAGGCTTTGCCTACGAGCAGTACTTC
>TRBD2|TRBJ2-1|many|TRBV20-1
CSALRRGAGYNEQFF
TGCAGTGCTCTCAGAAGGGGAGCGGGGTACAATGAGCAGTTCTTC
>TRBD1|TRBJ2-5|many|TRBV20-1
CSARKYGQEETQYF
TGCAGTGCTAGAAAATACGGACAGGAAGAGACCCAGTACTTC
>.|TRBJ1-4|many|TRBV6-5
CASSYQVPGFEKLFF
TGTGCCAGCAGTTACCAAGTGCCGGGGTTTGAAAAACTGTTTTTT
>.|TRBJ2-1|many|TRBV13
CASTATKRGNYNEQFF
TGTGCCAGCACAGCGACTAAGCGAGGGAACTACAATGAGCAGTTCTTC
>TRBD1|TRBJ1-2|many|TRBV11-2
CASSLPRQGEGGYTF
TGTGCCAGCAGCTTACCCCGACAGGGGGAAGGTGGCTACACCTTC
>.|TRBJ1-5|many|TRBV6-1
CASSQYSNQPQHF
TGTGCCAGCAGTCAGTATAGCAATCAGCCCCAGCATTTT
>TRBD2|TRBJ2-1|many|TRBV6-2/TRBV6-3
CASSLRLAGGPNEQFF
TGTGCCAGCAGCTTGAGACTAGCGGGAGGGCCAAATGAGCAGTTCTTC
>.|TRBJ1-5|.|TRBV20-1
CSATRQARWGEGNQPQHF
TGCAGTGCTACAAGACAGGCGAGGTGGGGAGAGGGCAATCAGCCCCAGCATTTT
>.|TRBJ2-4|.|TRBV7-9
CASSFGQLGNIQYF
TGTGCCAGCAGCTTCGGACAGCTGGGAAACATTCAGTACTTC
>.|TRBJ2-5|many|TRBV6-1
CASRERGLQETQYF
TGTGCCAGCAGAGAGCGCGGGCTACAAGAGACCCAGTACTTC
>TRBD2|TRBJ2-5|.|TRBV5-1
CASSLTSGGTQETQYF
TGCGCCAGCAGCTTGACTAGCGGGGGAACCCAAGAGACCCAGTACTTC